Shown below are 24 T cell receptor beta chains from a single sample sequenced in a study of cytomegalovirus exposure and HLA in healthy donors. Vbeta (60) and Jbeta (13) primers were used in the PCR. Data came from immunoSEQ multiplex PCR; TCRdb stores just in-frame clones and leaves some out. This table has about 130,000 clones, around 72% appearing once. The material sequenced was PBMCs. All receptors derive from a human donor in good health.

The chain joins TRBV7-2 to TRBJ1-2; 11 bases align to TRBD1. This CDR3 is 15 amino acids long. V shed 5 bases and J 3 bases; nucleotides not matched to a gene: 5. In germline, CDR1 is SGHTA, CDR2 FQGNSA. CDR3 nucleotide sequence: TGTGCCAGCAGCCGGACAGGGGGCGCGGACTATGGCTACACCTTC. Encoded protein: CASSRTGGADYGYTF.

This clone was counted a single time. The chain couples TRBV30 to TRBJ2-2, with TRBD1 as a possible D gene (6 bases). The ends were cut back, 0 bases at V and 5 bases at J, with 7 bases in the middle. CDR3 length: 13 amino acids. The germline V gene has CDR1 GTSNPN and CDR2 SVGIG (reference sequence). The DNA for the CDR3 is TGTGCCTGGAGTGTACAGGGAACCGGGGAGCTGTTTTTT. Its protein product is CAWSVQGTGELFF. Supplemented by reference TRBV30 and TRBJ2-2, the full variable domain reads SQTIHQWPATLVQPVGSPLSLECTVEGTSNPNLYWYRQAAGRGLQLLFYSVGIGQISSEVPQNLSASRPQDRQFILSSKKLLLSDSGFYLCAWSVQGTGELFFGEGSRLTVL.

The CDR3 loop is CASSLALNYGYTF. The CDR3, as DNA: TGTGCCAGCAGCTTAGCCCTAAACTATGGCTACACCTTC. This sequence joins TRBV7-2 and TRBJ1-2; no clear D gene. Germline assignment: CDR1 SGHTA and CDR2 FQGNSA. The V gene lost 0 bases and the J gene lost 2 bases, with 4 bases spanning the gap. The CDR3 consists of 13 residues.

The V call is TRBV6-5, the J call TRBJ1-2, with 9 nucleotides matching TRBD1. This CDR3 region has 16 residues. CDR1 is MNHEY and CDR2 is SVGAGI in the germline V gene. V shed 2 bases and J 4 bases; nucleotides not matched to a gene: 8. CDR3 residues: CASSYAGTGKGYGYTF. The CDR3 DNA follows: TGTGCCAGCAGTTACGCCGGGACAGGGAAGGGCTATGGCTACACCTTC.

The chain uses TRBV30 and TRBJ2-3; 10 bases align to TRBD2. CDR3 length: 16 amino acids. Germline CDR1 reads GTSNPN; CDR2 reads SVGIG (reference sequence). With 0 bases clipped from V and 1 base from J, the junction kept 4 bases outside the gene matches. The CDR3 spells CAWSVSSGRGTDTQYF. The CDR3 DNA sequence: TGTGCCTGGAGTGTTTCTAGCGGGAGAGGCACAGATACGCAGTATTTT.

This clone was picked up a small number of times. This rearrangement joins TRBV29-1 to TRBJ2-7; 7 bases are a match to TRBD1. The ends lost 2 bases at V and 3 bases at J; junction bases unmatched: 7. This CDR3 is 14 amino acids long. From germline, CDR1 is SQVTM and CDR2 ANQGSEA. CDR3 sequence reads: CSVESRQGVYEQYF. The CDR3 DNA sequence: TGCAGCGTTGAATCGCGACAGGGAGTCTACGAGCAGTACTTC.

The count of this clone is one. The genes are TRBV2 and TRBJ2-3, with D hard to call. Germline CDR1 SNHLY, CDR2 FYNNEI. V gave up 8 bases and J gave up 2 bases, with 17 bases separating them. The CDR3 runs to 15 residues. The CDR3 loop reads CASRSHSTFTDTQYF. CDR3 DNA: TGTGCCAGCCGTTCCCACTCTACTTTCACAGATACGCAGTATTTT.

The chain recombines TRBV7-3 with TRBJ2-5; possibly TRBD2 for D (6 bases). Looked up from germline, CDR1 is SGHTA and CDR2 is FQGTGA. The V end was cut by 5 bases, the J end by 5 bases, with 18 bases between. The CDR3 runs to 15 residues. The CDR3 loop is CASSLTRGYGETQYF. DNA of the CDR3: TGTGCCAGCAGCCTCACTCGGGGGTACGGGGAGACCCAGTACTTC.

CDR3 loop: CATSRVPHPADYGYTF. Written as DNA, the CDR3 is TGTGCCACCAGCAGAGTTCCCCACCCCGCGGACTATGGCTACACCTTC. The chain carries TRBV15 and TRBJ1-2, with unresolved D. The germline V gene has CDR1 LNHNV and CDR2 YYDKDF (reference sequence). This CDR3 has 16 amino acids. The V and J ends lost 1 base and 3 bases respectively, with 15 bases between them.

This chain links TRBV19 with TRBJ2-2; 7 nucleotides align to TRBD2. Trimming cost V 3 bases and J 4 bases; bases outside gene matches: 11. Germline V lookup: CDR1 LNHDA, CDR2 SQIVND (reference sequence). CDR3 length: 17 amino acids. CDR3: CASSIRGRAPPTGELFF. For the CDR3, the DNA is TGTGCCAGTAGTATTCGAGGGAGGGCCCCGCCCACCGGGGAGCTGTTTTTT.

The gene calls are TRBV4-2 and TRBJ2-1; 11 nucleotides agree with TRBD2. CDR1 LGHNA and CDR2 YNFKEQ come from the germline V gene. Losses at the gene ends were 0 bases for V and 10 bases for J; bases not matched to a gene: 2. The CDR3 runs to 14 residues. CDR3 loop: CASSQDPSGGEQFF. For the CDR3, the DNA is TGTGCCAGCAGCCAAGATCCTAGCGGGGGGGAGCAGTTCTTC.

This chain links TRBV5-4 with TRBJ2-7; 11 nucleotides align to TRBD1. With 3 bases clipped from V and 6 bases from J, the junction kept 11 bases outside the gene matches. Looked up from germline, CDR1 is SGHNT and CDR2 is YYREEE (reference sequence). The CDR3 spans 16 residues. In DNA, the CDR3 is TGTGCCAGCAGCTCCCGGATGGGGACAGGGGGAGGCGAGCAGTACTTC. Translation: CASSSRMGTGGGEQYF. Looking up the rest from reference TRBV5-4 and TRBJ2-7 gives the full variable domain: ETGVTQSPTHLIKTRGQQVTLRCSSQSGHNTVSWYQQALGQGPQFIFQYYREEENGRGNFPPRFSGLQFPNYSSELNVNALELDDSALYLCASSSRMGTGGGEQYFGPGTRLTVT.

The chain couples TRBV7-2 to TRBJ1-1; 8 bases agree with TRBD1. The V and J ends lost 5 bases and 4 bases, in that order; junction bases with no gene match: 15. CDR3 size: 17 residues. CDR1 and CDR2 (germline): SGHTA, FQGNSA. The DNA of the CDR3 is TGTGCCAGCAGCCCTTCAGGGGGCCAAAGGGGGACCACTGAAGCTTTCTTT. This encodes CASSPSGGQRGTTEAFF.

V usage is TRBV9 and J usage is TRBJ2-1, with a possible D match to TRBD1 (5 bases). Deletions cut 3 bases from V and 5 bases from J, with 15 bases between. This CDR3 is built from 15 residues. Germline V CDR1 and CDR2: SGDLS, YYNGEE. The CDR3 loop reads CASSALSQVNNEQFF. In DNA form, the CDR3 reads TGTGCCAGCAGCGCCCTCTCACAGGTAAACAATGAGCAGTTCTTC. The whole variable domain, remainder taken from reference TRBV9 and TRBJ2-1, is DSGVTQTPKHLITATGQRVTLRCSPRSGDLSVYWYQQSLDQGLQFLIQYYNGEERAKGNILERFSAQQFPDLHSELNLSSLELGDSALYFCASSALSQVNNEQFFGPGTRLTVL.

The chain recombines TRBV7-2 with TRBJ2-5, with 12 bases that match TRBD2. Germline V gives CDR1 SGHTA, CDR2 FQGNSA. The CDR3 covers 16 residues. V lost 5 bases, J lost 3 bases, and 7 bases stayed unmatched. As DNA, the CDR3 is TGTGCCAGCAGCCCTCTAGCGGGGGGGCCGGAAGAGACCCAGTACTTC. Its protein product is CASSPLAGGPEETQYF.

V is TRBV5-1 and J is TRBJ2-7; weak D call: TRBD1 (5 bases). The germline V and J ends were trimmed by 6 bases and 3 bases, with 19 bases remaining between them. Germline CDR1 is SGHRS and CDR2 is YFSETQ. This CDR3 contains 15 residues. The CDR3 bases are TGCGCCAGCACCCTTACGCAGGGCGTTCTCTACGAGCAGTACTTC. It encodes CASTLTQGVLYEQYF.

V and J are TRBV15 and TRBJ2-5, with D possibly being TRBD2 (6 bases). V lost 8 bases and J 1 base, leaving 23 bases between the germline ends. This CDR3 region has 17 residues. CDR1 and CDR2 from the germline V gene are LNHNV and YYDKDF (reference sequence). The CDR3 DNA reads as TGTGCCACCGCAGAGATTGGTGCGGGACTCATCCAAGAGACCCAGTACTTC. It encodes CATAEIGAGLIQETQYF.

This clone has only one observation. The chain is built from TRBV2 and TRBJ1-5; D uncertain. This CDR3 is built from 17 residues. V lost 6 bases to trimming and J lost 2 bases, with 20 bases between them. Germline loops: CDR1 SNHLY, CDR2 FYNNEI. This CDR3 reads CASSLPEGFYGNQPQHF. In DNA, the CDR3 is TGTGCCAGCAGCCTACCAGAGGGATTTTATGGCAATCAGCCCCAGCATTTT.

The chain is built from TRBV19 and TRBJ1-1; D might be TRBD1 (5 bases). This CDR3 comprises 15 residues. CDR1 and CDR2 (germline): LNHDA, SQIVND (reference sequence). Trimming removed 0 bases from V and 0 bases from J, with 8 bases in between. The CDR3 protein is CASSIDRQLNTEAFF. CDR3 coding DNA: TGTGCCAGTAGTATAGATCGACAGCTGAACACTGAAGCTTTCTTT.

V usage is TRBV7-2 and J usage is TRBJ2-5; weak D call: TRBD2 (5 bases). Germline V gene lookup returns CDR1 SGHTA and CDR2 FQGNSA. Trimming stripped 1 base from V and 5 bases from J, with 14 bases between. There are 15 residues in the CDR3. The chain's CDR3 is CASSLGTLSGETQYF. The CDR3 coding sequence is TGTGCCAGCAGCTTAGGGACCTTGTCGGGGGAGACCCAGTACTTC.

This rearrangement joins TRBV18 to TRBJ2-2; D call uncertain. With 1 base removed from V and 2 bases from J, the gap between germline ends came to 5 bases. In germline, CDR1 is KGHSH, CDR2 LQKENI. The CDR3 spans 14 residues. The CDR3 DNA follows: TGTGCCAGCTCACCACTAGAAAACACCGGGGAGCTGTTTTTT. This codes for CASSPLENTGELFF.

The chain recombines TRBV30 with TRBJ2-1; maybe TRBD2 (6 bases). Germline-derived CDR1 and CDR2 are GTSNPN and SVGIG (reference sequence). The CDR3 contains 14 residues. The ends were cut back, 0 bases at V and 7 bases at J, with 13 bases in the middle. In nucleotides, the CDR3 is TGTGCCTGGAGTGTAAGGAGGGGCGTAAATGAGCAGTTCTTC. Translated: CAWSVRRGVNEQFF. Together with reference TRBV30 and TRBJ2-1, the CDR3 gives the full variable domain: SQTIHQWPATLVQPVGSPLSLECTVEGTSNPNLYWYRQAAGRGLQLLFYSVGIGQISSEVPQNLSASRPQDRQFILSSKKLLLSDSGFYLCAWSVRRGVNEQFFGPGTRLTVL.

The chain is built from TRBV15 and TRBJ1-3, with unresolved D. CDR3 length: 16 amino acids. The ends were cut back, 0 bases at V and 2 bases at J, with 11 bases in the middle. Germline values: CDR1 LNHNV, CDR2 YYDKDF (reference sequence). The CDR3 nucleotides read TGTGCCACCAGCAGAGATCACCAGGCCGCTGGAAACACCATATATTTT. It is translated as CATSRDHQAAGNTIYF.

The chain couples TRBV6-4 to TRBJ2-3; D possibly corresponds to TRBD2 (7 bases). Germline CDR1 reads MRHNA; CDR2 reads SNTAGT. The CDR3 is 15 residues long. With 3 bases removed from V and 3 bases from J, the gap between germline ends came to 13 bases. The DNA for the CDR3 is TGTGCCAGCAGTGAACAGGGAGGGGGAACAGATACGCAGTATTTT. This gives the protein CASSEQGGGTDTQYF.